The rows below give T cell receptor beta chains drawn from one sample of a study of T cells in tumors after PD-1 blockade. Data came from immunoSEQ multiplex PCR; TCRdb stores just in-frame clones and leaves some out. The data hold around 25,000 clones, with around four fifths observed a single time. The sample here was PBMCs, taken after anti-PD-1 treatment. The source of these receptors is a human donor with basal cell carcinoma. CDR3s include the opening cysteine and the closing phenylalanine or tryptophan. A D gene is named only where the DNA matches it firmly. Size tells how often a clone was seen (once, few, many) or the class of an expanded clone, and some rows leave it out.

-	TRBV4-1	TRBJ2-5	-	CASSRSEGQETQYF	TGCGCCAGCAGCCGAAGTGAGGGGCAAGAGACCCAGTACTTC
-	TRBV6-5	TRBJ1-3	-	CASSRSSGNTIYF	TGTGCCAGCAGTCGGAGCTCTGGAAACACCATATATTTT
-	TRBV30	TRBJ1-1	-	CASGLGSHTEAFF	TGTGCCTCGGGGTTGGGGAGCCACACTGAAGCTTTCTTT
-	TRBV6-2/TRBV6-3	TRBJ2-1	-	CASSFSLYSEQFF	TGTGCCAGCAGTTTTTCCCTGTACAGTGAGCAGTTCTTC
-	TRBV5-4	TRBJ2-2	-	CASSPGGRVTGELFF	TGTGCCAGCAGCCCTGGGGGCAGGGTCACCGGGGAGCTGTTTTTT
medium-sized	TRBV18	TRBJ1-2	-	CASSPFEVNYGYTF	TGTGCCAGCTCACCGTTCGAGGTTAACTATGGCTACACCTTC
-	TRBV4-1	TRBJ1-1	-	CASRDRSNTEAFF	TGCGCCAGCAGGGACAGATCGAACACTGAAGCTTTCTTT
-	TRBV19	TRBJ2-3	-	CASSGSFPDTQYF	TGTGCCAGTAGCGGCAGTTTCCCAGATACGCAGTATTTT
-	TRBV30	TRBJ1-1	-	CAWNRQVSNEAFF	TGTGCCTGGAACCGGCAGGTGTCGAATGAAGCTTTCTTT
-	TRBV6-6	TRBJ2-1	-	CASSPGRYEQFF	TGTGCCAGCAGCCCCGGACGATACGAGCAGTTCTTC
-	TRBV10-3	TRBJ1-2	-	CAISARETYGYTF	TGTGCCATCAGTGCCCGGGAGACCTATGGCTACACCTTC
-	TRBV7-9	TRBJ1-3	TRBD1	CASSLGLGQGFSSGNTIYF	TGTGCCAGCAGCTTGGGTCTGGGACAGGGATTTAGCTCTGGAAACACCATATATTTT
few	TRBV14	TRBJ2-7	-	CASSQDGARNEQYF	TGTGCCAGCAGCCAGGACGGCGCTAGGAACGAGCAGTACTTC
-	TRBV7-2	TRBJ2-3	TRBD2	CASSLGTSGGVDTQYF	TGTGCCAGCAGCCTAGGGACTAGCGGGGGGGTAGATACGCAGTATTTT
-	TRBV27	TRBJ2-6	-	CASSGEMDFSGANVLTF	TGTGCCAGCAGTGGGGAGATGGACTTCTCTGGGGCCAACGTCCTGACTTTC
-	TRBV7-2	TRBJ1-3	-	CASSLAGAASRSGNTIYF	TGTGCCAGCAGCTTAGCGGGGGCAGCCTCGCGCTCTGGAAACACCATATATTTT
-	TRBV10-1	TRBJ1-3	TRBD1	CASIELIQGARSGNTIYF	TGCGCCAGCATTGAACTTATACAGGGGGCGCGTTCTGGAAACACCATATATTTT
-	TRBV27	TRBJ2-7	TRBD1	CASSAYRDRGNEQYF	TGTGCCAGCAGTGCCTACCGGGACAGGGGCAACGAGCAGTACTTC
-	TRBV30	TRBJ2-7	TRBD2	CAWRRLAGREQYF	TGTGCCTGGAGGCGTCTAGCGGGGAGGGAGCAGTACTTC
-	TRBV5-1	TRBJ1-1	TRBD1	CASKGSTGVSTEAFF	TGCGCCAGCAAGGGGTCTACAGGGGTGAGCACTGAAGCTTTCTTT
-	TRBV24-1	TRBJ1-5	TRBD1	CATSDLRSGQGKNQPQHF	TGTGCCACCAGTGATTTGAGATCGGGACAGGGAAAAAATCAGCCCCAGCATTTT
once	TRBV5-4	TRBJ1-1	-	CASSLFQFNTEAFF	TGTGCCAGCAGCTTGTTTCAGTTCAACACTGAAGCTTTCTTT
-	TRBV24-1	TRBJ2-3	-	CATSAGQNTDTQYF	TGTGCCACCTCAGCGGGACAGAACACAGATACGCAGTATTTT
-	TRBV7-9	TRBJ2-7	-	CASSLNRLESSYEQYF	TGTGCCAGCAGCTTAAACAGACTAGAGAGCTCCTACGAGCAGTACTTC
once	TRBV5-1	TRBJ1-2	-	CASSFGAGDGYTF	TGCGCCAGCAGCTTCGGGGCAGGGGATGGCTACACCTTC
-	TRBV7-2	TRBJ1-4	TRBD1	CASSAGGSSNEKLFF	TGTGCCAGCAGCGCAGGGGGCTCTTCAAATGAAAAACTGTTTTTT
-	TRBV6-2/TRBV6-3	TRBJ2-3	TRBD2	CASSYLRGVDTQYF	TGTGCCAGCAGTTACCTGCGGGGGGTAGATACGCAGTATTTT
-	TRBV2	TRBJ1-2	TRBD1	CASATRQGGGYTF	TGTGCCAGCGCAACGCGACAGGGCGGCGGCTACACCTTC
few	TRBV11-1	TRBJ2-2	-	CASSLVRAGFAGELFF	TGTGCCAGCAGCTTAGTTCGAGCGGGTTTCGCCGGGGAGCTGTTTTTT
-	TRBV5-6	TRBJ2-7	-	CASSWGAGEQYF	TGTGCCAGCAGCTGGGGGGCTGGCGAGCAGTACTTC
few	TRBV3-1/TRBV3-2	TRBJ1-6	TRBD1	CASSQGDSKNSPLHF	TGTGCCAGCAGCCAGGGGGACAGTAAGAATTCACCCCTCCACTTT
once	TRBV6-5	TRBJ1-3	-	CASSIGTLPGNTIYF	TGTGCCAGCAGTATCGGGACTCTACCTGGAAACACCATATATTTT
few	TRBV5-1	TRBJ2-3	-	CASSLRGISADTQYF	TGCGCCAGCAGCTTGCGGGGGATAAGCGCAGATACGCAGTATTTT
-	TRBV20-1	TRBJ1-2	-	CSASQGRSSNGYTF	TGCAGTGCTAGTCAGGGCCGCTCTTCTAATGGCTACACCTTC
once	TRBV21-1	TRBJ1-2	-	CASSSNLGQGALGYTF	TGTGCCAGCAGCTCAAACTTAGGACAGGGGGCCCTCGGCTACACCTTC
-	TRBV28	TRBJ1-1	TRBD1	CASSLDGTANTEAFF	TGTGCCAGCAGTTTAGATGGGACAGCGAACACTGAAGCTTTCTTT
once	TRBV30	TRBJ1-1	-	CAWSSGMNTEAFF	TGTGCCTGGAGTTCAGGGATGAACACTGAAGCTTTCTTT
-	TRBV28	TRBJ1-1	-	CASSLSLPGEGNTEAFF	TGTGCCAGCAGTTTATCTCTACCGGGGGAGGGGAACACTGAAGCTTTCTTT
-	TRBV19	TRBJ2-1	-	CASSIPARLSYNEQFF	TGTGCCAGTAGTATCCCGGCTAGGCTCTCCTACAATGAGCAGTTCTTC
few	TRBV5-1	TRBJ2-7	-	CASSLAGDLVQYF	TGCGCCAGCAGCTTGGCCGGGGATTTGGTGCAGTACTTC
-	TRBV10-3	TRBJ2-3	TRBD2	CAIRKERGFPDTQYF	TGTGCCATCAGGAAGGAGCGGGGGTTTCCAGATACGCAGTATTTT
-	TRBV2	TRBJ1-3	-	CASAVETFGPGNTIYF	TGTGCCAGCGCAGTAGAGACCTTTGGGCCCGGAAACACCATATATTTT
once	TRBV5-1	TRBJ2-5	TRBD2	CASSPPTSRPEETQYF	TGCGCCAGCAGCCCCCCGACTAGCCGCCCTGAAGAGACCCAGTACTTC
-	TRBV6-5	TRBJ1-1	-	CASENSENTEAFF	TGTGCCAGCGAAAATAGTGAGAACACTGAAGCTTTCTTT
few	TRBV7-9	TRBJ2-1	-	CASSLELNEQFF	TGTGCCAGCAGCTTAGAGCTGAATGAGCAGTTCTTC
-	TRBV3-1/TRBV3-2	TRBJ1-2	-	CASSQGREGGYTF	TGTGCCAGCAGCCAAGGTCGGGAGGGCGGCTACACCTTC
-	TRBV12-3/TRBV12-4	TRBJ1-5	-	CASSKLEQPQHF	TGTGCCAGCAGTAAGTTAGAACAGCCCCAGCATTTT
-	TRBV9	TRBJ2-3	TRBD1	CASSVGLTGGRSDTQYF	TGTGCCAGCAGCGTAGGTCTGACAGGGGGCCGGTCAGATACGCAGTATTTT
medium-sized	TRBV6-1	TRBJ1-4	TRBD1	CASSEGGQHEKLFF	TGTGCCAGCAGTGAGGGGGGACAGCATGAAAAACTGTTTTTT
-	TRBV7-6	TRBJ2-1	TRBD2	CASSPTTGSGGNAYNEQFF	TGTGCCAGCAGCCCAACCACCGGCAGCGGGGGGAACGCCTACAATGAGCAGTTCTTC
-	TRBV2	TRBJ1-6	-	CASLRSWGGTNSPLHF	TGTGCCAGCCTCCGGAGTTGGGGGGGGACAAATTCACCCCTCCACTTT
-	TRBV4-1	TRBJ1-6	TRBD1	CASSQDPRGNSPLHF	TGCGCCAGCAGCCAAGACCCCAGGGGGAATTCACCCCTCCACTTT
-	TRBV3-1/TRBV3-2	TRBJ1-1	-	CASSQSGGGLEAFF	TGTGCCAGCAGCCAATCGGGCGGGGGACTTGAAGCTTTCTTT
few	TRBV5-1	TRBJ2-5	TRBD1	CASNPDYPGTVGETQYF	TGCGCCAGCAACCCCGACTATCCCGGGACAGTCGGCGAGACCCAGTACTTC
-	TRBV19	TRBJ2-7	-	CASSQQGPYEQYF	TGTGCCAGTAGTCAACAGGGCCCCTACGAGCAGTACTTC
-	TRBV3-1/TRBV3-2	TRBJ1-4	TRBD1	CASSQGQGGGKLFF	TGTGCCAGCAGCCAAGGACAGGGAGGCGGAAAACTGTTTTTT
-	TRBV7-8	TRBJ1-3	-	CASSLDLSGNTIYF	TGTGCCAGCAGCTTAGATCTCTCTGGAAACACCATATATTTT
few	TRBV9	TRBJ1-3	TRBD1	CASSVGDRGPGNTIYF	TGTGCCAGCAGCGTAGGGGACAGGGGGCCGGGAAACACCATATATTTT
few	TRBV27	TRBJ2-7	TRBD1	CASRHDRASSYEQYF	TGTGCCAGCAGACATGACAGGGCAAGCTCCTACGAGCAGTACTTC
-	TRBV5-8	TRBJ1-1	-	CASSLRGLGTEAFF	TGTGCCAGCAGCTTGCGAGGGTTGGGCACTGAAGCTTTCTTT